This T cell receptor beta chain is drawn from a study of early T cells in non-severe SARS-CoV-2 infection (dated by TCRdb to the early 2020s). Broadly, across the study: Bulk RNA from unsorted whole blood was used for TCR sequencing, so alpha and beta chains could not be paired.

V and J are truncated by 4 bases and 1 base respectively, leaving an intervening sequence of 4 bases. Counted from cysteine to phenylalanine, this CDR3 has 12 amino acids. The kept DNA is CDR3 alone, 36 bases in frame from the first base. CDR1 and CDR2 were assigned from the germline V gene as WSHSY and SAAADI. This clonotype was counted a few times. What antigen it recognizes has not been identified. Base-call qualities are not available, and no considerably larger clone is one nucleotide away. Library method: 5' RACE. Sequencing relied on a NextSeq 500. In the TCR library protocol, unique molecular identifiers were attached to individual cDNA molecules to correct for PCR bias and sequencing error. Both TCR alpha and beta chains were sequenced, and tight co-correlation was observed between alpha and beta sequence abundances in each sample. On the authors' methods: Decombinator V4 was used to perform V gene, J gene and CDR3 annotation of TCR sequences. TCRs were defined as expanded if a significant change between any two time points was detected under a Poisson model with p below 0.0001. TCR abundances were normalised to the total number of TCRs sequenced per sample and expressed as counts per million. TRAV1-2 paired with TRAJ12, TRAJ20 or TRAJ33 defined MAIT TCRs, while TRAV10 paired with TRAJ18 defined iNKT TCRs. A search of VDJdb, accessed on 1 November 2021, was run for TCRs annotated to CMV, EBV and SARS-CoV-2, with TCRs annotated for multiple antigens excluded. The public reads were quality trimmed at Q25 with fastp and then assembled into clones with MiXCR by TCRdb, keeping productive beta chains. CDR3 protein sequences are deduplicated, and each keeps its most common genes and DNA. The V and J calls come from TCRdb's annotation, not from the publication. The sample table contains tens of thousands of distinct CDR3 sequences; only one count was recorded for approximately 12% of them. The ten largest clones capture 3% to 5% of the sample.

This was a case-control study nested in a cohort of healthcare workers in London, UK, who had nasopharyngeal swab PCR tests and blood samples taken every week. Healthcare workers were enrolled in the week of the UK lockdown, from 23 to 31 March 2020, and were followed every week for up to about 16 weeks. Paper-wide results and their limitations: Matching against VDJdb was skewed toward anti-spike CD8 responses, likely underestimated virus-specific expansions, and missed private and CD4 specificities.

This TCR was recovered from an adult who was a healthcare worker with PCR-confirmed SARS-CoV-2 infection or an uninfected control (not recorded which). The chain employs TRBV10-2 and TRBJ1-1, with no confidently assigned D gene. The sample comprised whole blood. The CDR3 sequence is CASSGANTEAFF. The nucleotide sequence is TGCGCCAGCAGTGGGGCGAACACTGAAGCTTTCTTT.